A single sample gave rise to the 30 T cell receptor beta chains below, sequenced in a study of blood T cells in healthy people across ages. Primers used in a second PCR of roughly 6 to 11 cycles were a sample-barcoded 5' primer and a J-beta primer mix. Each CDR3 protein gets one entry after TCRdb re-called the 5' RACE reads with MiXCR. The table lists about 810,000 distinct CDR3 sequences, under 40% of them singletons, with roughly 13% in the top ten. Sequenced sample: blood. The receptors here all came from a man younger than 35 in good health.

The chain links TRBV12-3 or TRBV12-4 to TRBJ2-5; 9 nucleotides agree with TRBD1. V shed 6 bases and J 9 bases; nucleotides not matched to a gene: 14. The CDR3 length is 15 residues. The CDR3 protein is CASSLDGQGLTSQYF. CDR3 bases: TGTGCCAGCAGCTTGGATGGACAGGGGCTGACGTCCCAGTACTTC.

The V and J genes are TRBV6-6 and TRBJ2-1, with 7 bases fitting TRBD2. With the DNA end fitting TRBJ2-7 better, the J assignment may be wrong. The length of the CDR3 is 15 residues. CDR1 is MNHNY and CDR2 is SVGAGI in the germline V gene (reference sequence). The DNA for the CDR3 is TGTGCCAGCAGCATCCCGGGGGGATCCTACAATGAGCAGTACTTC. The encoded protein is CASSIPGGSYNEQYF.

The chain recombines TRBV5-1 with TRBJ2-3, with D possibly being TRBD2 (5 bases). Germline V gives CDR1 SGHRS, CDR2 YFSETQ. The V and J ends lost 4 bases and 2 bases respectively, with 11 bases between them. CDR3 length equals 14 residues. The CDR3 coding sequence is TGCGCCAGCAGCGTTCTAGCCCACACAGATACGCAGTATTTT. It is translated as CASSVLAHTDTQYF.

V usage is TRBV7-2 and J usage is TRBJ2-5, with D possibly TRBD1 on 8 matching bases. The CDR3 loop spans 15 amino acids. Germline CDR1 reads SGHTA; CDR2 reads FQGNSA. With 4 bases removed from V and 4 bases from J, the gap between germline ends came to 16 bases. CDR3 protein: CASSYVTGEGETQYF. The CDR3 DNA is TGTGCCAGCAGCTACGTGACAGGGGAGGGAGAGACCCAGTACTTC.

This clonotype has only one observation. The chain carries TRBV20-1 and TRBJ1-1; D gene unclear. V was cut by 0 bases and J by 10 bases, with 12 bases left in between. Germline lookup yields CDR1 DFQATT and CDR2 SNEGSKA (reference sequence). The CDR3 covers 12 residues. The CDR3, as DNA: TGCAGTGCTAGAGATTGGGGTTGGGTAGCTTTCTTT. As protein: CSARDWGWVAFF.

The V call is TRBV4-3, the J call TRBJ2-5, with TRBD2 identical over 12 bases. Trimming took 1 base from V and 5 from J; bases not matched to a gene: 11. Germline CDR1 is LGHNA and CDR2 is YSLEER. The CDR3 is 18 residues long. CDR3 region: CASSQGTLAGGFGETQYF. CDR3 coding DNA: TGCGCCAGCAGCCAAGGAACACTAGCGGGGGGATTCGGTGAGACCCAGTACTTC.

The rearrangement links TRBV20-1 to TRBJ2-3; 7 bases line up with TRBD2. Germline lookup yields CDR1 DFQATT and CDR2 SNEGSKA (reference sequence). The CDR3 consists of 15 residues. V lost 6 bases, J lost 1 base, and 10 bases stayed unmatched. The DNA of the CDR3 is TGCAGTGCCCAGGCAGGACGGGGGGGCACAGATACGCAGTATTTT. Protein sequence: CSAQAGRGGTDTQYF.

This clonotype was seen repeatedly, ten times or more. The chain has TRBV27 and TRBJ2-5; 8 bases map to TRBD1. This CDR3 is 16 amino acids long. V lost 6 bases to trimming and J lost 0 bases; unmatched junction nucleotides: 9. Germline V gene data show CDR1 as MNHEY and CDR2 as SMNVEV (reference sequence). CDR3 in DNA: TGTGCCAGCAGACGGACAGGGAAAAGCTACCAAGAGACCCAGTACTTC. It yields the protein CASRRTGKSYQETQYF.

The chain uses TRBV29-1 and TRBJ1-2; D remains ambiguous. CDR1 and CDR2 (germline): SQVTM, ANQGSEA. Trimming pared 7 bases from V and 8 bases from J, leaving 14 bases between. This CDR3 contains 11 residues. The CDR3 coding sequence is TGCAGCGCCCGGGTGGAAGCCGGCTACACCTTC. Protein sequence: CSARVEAGYTF.

This chain connects TRBV2 to TRBJ2-3; 11 bases match TRBD2. The CDR3 extends over 15 amino acids. Trimming cost V 8 bases and J 6 bases; bases outside gene matches: 10. The V gene's germline CDR1 is SNHLY and CDR2 FYNNEI. Here the CDR3 DNA reads TGTGCCAGCGGGACACTAGCGGGGGCCCGGGATACGCAGTATTTT. This encodes CASGTLAGARDTQYF.

The chain links TRBV7-9 to TRBJ1-1, with D possibly TRBD1 on 6 matching bases. This CDR3 spans 15 amino acids. The V end was cut by 4 bases, the J end by 2 bases, with 14 bases between. Germline V gene data show CDR1 as SEHNR and CDR2 as FQNEAQ (reference sequence). CDR3 in amino acids: CASSSTDSFNTEAFF. The CDR3 DNA sequence: TGTGCCAGCAGCTCTACGGACAGTTTCAACACTGAAGCTTTCTTT.

The J gene is TRBJ1-5, the V gene TRBV30, with unresolved D. Germline V CDR1 and CDR2: GTSNPN, SVGIG (reference sequence). The CDR3 is 14 residues long. Deletions cut 7 bases from V and 2 bases from J, with 15 bases between. The CDR3 DNA reads TGTGCCTCAGGATCCAGGTCGGGCAATCAGCCCCAGCATTTT. Translating gives CASGSRSGNQPQHF.

Only a few counts were recorded for this clonotype. This chain links TRBV12-3 or TRBV12-4 with TRBJ2-2; D possibly corresponds to TRBD2 (6 bases). Trimming removed 2 bases at V and 3 bases at J, with 10 bases between. The CDR3 is made up of 15 amino acids. The CDR3 DNA sequence: TGTGCCAGCAGTTTATCTCTAGCGCACACCGGGGAGCTGTTTTTT. Protein sequence: CASSLSLAHTGELFF.

Remarks on this clonotype: This could be a read error, since a much larger clone is one nucleotide away. The V call is TRBV7-2, the J call TRBJ2-7; D unresolved. Germline V gene sequence: CDR1 SGHTA, CDR2 FQGNSA. V dropped 5 bases and J dropped 12 bases, with 29 bases sitting between them. This CDR3 region has 16 residues. CDR3 sequence: CASSQLGVPRLETLYF. DNA for the CDR3: TGTGCCAGCAGCCAGCTTGGGGTTCCTAGGTTGGAGACCCTGTACTTC.

The CDR3 loop reads CASSLWVAGAYEQYF. In DNA, the CDR3 is TGCGCCAGCAGCTTGTGGGTGGCAGGGGCCTACGAGCAGTACTTC. This sequence joins TRBV5-1 and TRBJ2-7, with D perhaps matching TRBD1 (6 bases). The germline CDR1 and CDR2 sequences are SGHRS and YFSETQ. CDR3 length: 15 amino acids. The ends were cut back, 1 base at V and 2 bases at J, with 13 bases in the middle.

CDR3 DNA sequence: TGTGCCAGCAGTGCCCTAGGGGATGGGCAGTTCTTC. It yields the protein CASSALGDGQFF. This sequence joins TRBV25-1 and TRBJ2-1; perhaps TRBD1 as D (5 bases). This CDR3 spans 12 amino acids. V lost 4 bases and J lost 12, with 13 bases in between. CDR1 and CDR2 (germline): MGHDK, SYGVNS.

This clonotype was counted a few times. The chain is built from TRBV12-3 or TRBV12-4 and TRBJ1-6; D unclear. V was clipped by 5 bases and J by 6 bases, with 20 bases between them. This CDR3 is 17 amino acids long. CDR3 in DNA: TGTGCCAGCAGTCCAAACCTTATAACGCAACTTAATTCACCCCTCCACTTT. It codes for CASSPNLITQLNSPLHF.

This clonotype showed up just a few times. The rearrangement joins TRBV6-4 to TRBJ2-4, with a possible D match to TRBD1 (6 bases). V lost 6 bases to trimming and J lost 10 bases, with 19 bases between them. Germline lookup yields CDR1 MRHNA and CDR2 SNTAGT. The CDR3 loop spans 14 amino acids. The CDR3 here is CASSPGVGVPIQYF. The CDR3 region has the DNA TGTGCCAGCAGCCCAGGGGTCGGCGTTCCGATTCAGTACTTC.

Points on this clonotype: A junction end diverges from the germline sequence, so it may reflect a read error. The chain carries TRBV5-1 and TRBJ2-7; possibly TRBD2 for D (6 bases). Germline assignment: CDR1 SGHRS and CDR2 YFSETQ. The CDR3 is made up of 15 amino acids. CDR3 protein: CVSSLIERVPYEQYF. Here the CDR3 DNA reads TGCGTCAGCAGCTTGATCGAGCGGGTTCCCTACGAGCAGTACTTC.

This clonotype was found once. The CDR3 sequence is CASSFRDSSGNTIYF. The DNA of the CDR3 is TGTGCCAGCAGCTTCCGGGACAGTAGTGGAAACACCATATATTTT. The genes are TRBV7-2 and TRBJ1-3; 7 bases agree with TRBD1. V gave up 3 bases and J gave up 3 bases; unmatched junction bases: 5. This CDR3 has 15 amino acids. Germline CDR1 is SGHTA and CDR2 is FQGNSA.

The chain uses TRBV4-1 and TRBJ2-1, with 8 bases identical to TRBD2. The CDR3 loop spans 17 amino acids. Unmatched junction bases numbered 8, after V lost 0 bases and J lost 4 bases. Germline-derived CDR1 and CDR2 are MGHRA and YSYEKL. DNA for the CDR3: TGCGCCAGCAGCCAAGATGTCCAGCGGGGGCGATACAATGAGCAGTTCTTC. Its translation: CASSQDVQRGRYNEQFF.

J is TRBJ1-3 and V is TRBV10-3, with D possibly being TRBD1 (5 bases). This CDR3 comprises 14 residues. V shed 9 bases and J shed 0 bases, with 12 bases lying between them. In germline, CDR1 is ENHRY, CDR2 SYGVKD. The CDR3 DNA is TGTGCCATATCACAGGATTACTCTGGAAACACCATATATTTT. Its translation: CAISQDYSGNTIYF.

This clonotype has just a few counts. The rearrangement uses TRBV5-1 and TRBJ1-4, with D possibly matching TRBD1 (5 bases). The germline V gene encodes CDR1 SGHRS and CDR2 YFSETQ. This CDR3 has 18 residues. The V end lost 4 bases, the J end lost 0 bases, and 19 bases lay between the germline ends. As DNA, the CDR3 is TGCGCCAGCAGCCTCGGGTCGACCTCGGACACAACTAATGAAAAACTGTTTTTT. Translated, it gives CASSLGSTSDTTNEKLFF.

A few counts support this clonotype. The rearrangement joins TRBV20-1 to TRBJ1-6; D gene uncertain. The CDR3 sequence is 14 residues long. In germline, CDR1 is DFQATT, CDR2 SNEGSKA (reference sequence). V shed 3 bases and J shed 9 bases, with 15 bases lying between them. Written as DNA, the CDR3 is TGCAGTGCTAGCTTGGGCAGGAAAAGTTCACCCCTCCACTTT. It encodes CSASLGRKSSPLHF.

The chain recombines TRBV10-3 with TRBJ2-7; D is possibly TRBD1 (6 bases). The V gene lost 10 bases and the J gene lost 3 bases, with 10 bases spanning the gap. The V gene's germline CDR1 is ENHRY and CDR2 SYGVKD. The CDR3 runs 11 residues. CDR3 sequence (DNA): TGTGCCACCCAACAGGGCTACGAGCAGTACTTC. Translation gives CATQQGYEQYF.

With regard to this clonotype: Sequence at one end of the junction differs from germline and may be a read error. This chain connects TRBV2 to TRBJ2-1; no definite D call. Looked up from germline, CDR1 is SNHLY and CDR2 is FYNNEI. The CDR3 covers 13 residues. The CDR3 spells CASSEDQYNGQFF. CDR3 sequence (DNA): TGTGCCAGCAGTGAAGACCAATACAATGGGCAGTTCTTC.

This chain connects TRBV27 to TRBJ2-3; either TRBD1 or TRBD2 may supply D (5 bases each). The CDR3 has 16 residues. In germline, CDR1 is MNHEY, CDR2 SMNVEV (reference sequence). The germline V and J ends were trimmed by 5 bases and 1 base, with 16 bases remaining between them. CDR3 bases: TGTGCCAGCAGTCTCCGGGACCCAGCTCGCACAGATACGCAGTATTTT. As protein: CASSLRDPARTDTQYF.

This chain links TRBV15 with TRBJ2-1; TRBD2 agrees at 8 bases. Per germline, CDR1 LNHNV and CDR2 YYDKDF (reference sequence). The CDR3 length is 15 residues. V lost 3 bases and J lost 2; bases outside the gene matches: 3. The CDR3 loop reads CATSSGTRPYNEQFF. DNA for the CDR3: TGTGCCACCAGCAGCGGGACTAGACCCTACAATGAGCAGTTCTTC.

The chain is built from TRBV4-2 and TRBJ1-1; 9 nucleotides line up with TRBD1. Germline trimming cut 1 base from V and 4 bases from J; bases unmatched to any gene: 1. Germline-derived CDR1 and CDR2 are LGHNA and YNFKEQ. There are 14 residues in the CDR3. This CDR3 reads CASSQGDRATEAFF. For the CDR3, the DNA is TGTGCCAGCAGCCAAGGGGACAGGGCCACTGAAGCTTTCTTT.

This clonotype was recorded at least ten times. V gene TRBV29-1 combines with J gene TRBJ2-1; TRBD2 aligns across 7 bases. Unmatched junction bases numbered 10, after V lost 7 bases and J lost 4 bases. Germline lookup yields CDR1 SQVTM and CDR2 ANQGSEA. There are 14 residues in the CDR3. In DNA, the CDR3 is TGCAGCGGCTCTTTAACGGGGGGTTACAATGAGCAGTTCTTC. Residues: CSGSLTGGYNEQFF.